This is a list of T cell receptor beta chains from one sample in a study. Via MiXCR, TCRdb re-called the RT-PCR reads, giving one row per CDR3 protein. The table has about 700,000 distinct CDR3 sequences, 14% seen once. Specimen: memory CD4+ T cells from blood. The receptors here all came from a female donor in good health, serving as a healthy control. Both conserved end residues are part of each CDR3. The D gene is left open where the match is weak. Clone size is not always given. Where it is, it says once, few, many or a class for expanded clones.

-	few	TRBV5-1	TRBJ1-5	TGCGCCAGCAGCTCGGGAGGGTTTAATCAGCCCCAGCATTTT	CASSSGGFNQPQHF
-	few	TRBV6-5	TRBJ1-1	TGTGCCAGCAGTTACTCTCGCCACGGGAACACTGAAGCTTTCTTT	CASSYSRHGNTEAFF
-	-	TRBV5-1	TRBJ2-7	TGCGCCAGCAGCTTGGCCGCAGGCCTTTCCTACGAGCAGTACTTC	CASSLAAGLSYEQYF
-	few	TRBV20-1	TRBJ1-1	TGCAGTGGGGGATCCACTGAAGCTTTCTTT	CSGGSTEAFF
-	-	TRBV2	TRBJ1-2	TGTGCCAGCAGAGGGACCGATAACTATGGCTACACCTTC	CASRGTDNYGYTF
-	-	TRBV29-1	TRBJ1-2	TGCAGCGTTGGGTGGGAACGGACCTATGGCTACACCTTC	CSVGWERTYGYTF
-	few	TRBV12-3/TRBV12-4	TRBJ1-3	TGTGCCAGCAGCCCAGACGGCGGAGGAAACACCATATATTTT	CASSPDGGGNTIYF
TRBD1	-	TRBV27	TRBJ1-4	TGTGCCAGCAGCCGGACAGGCTTTAATGAAAAACTGTTTTTT	CASSRTGFNEKLFF
TRBD2	few	TRBV28	TRBJ2-7	TGTGCCAGCAGGCCTCCTAGACTAGCGGGAGGAAGCGAGCAGTACTTC	CASRPPRLAGGSEQYF
TRBD1	-	TRBV9	TRBJ2-5	TGTGCCAGCAGCGTAGGTATCGGGACAGGGGGCCAAAAGACCCAGTACTTC	CASSVGIGTGGQKTQYF
-	few	TRBV4-3	TRBJ2-4	TGCGCCAGCAGCCAAGATTTGAGGAGCTTGTCACTAGCCAAAAACATTCAGTACTTC	CASSQDLRSLSLAKNIQYF
TRBD1	many	TRBV29-1	TRBJ1-1	TGCAGCGCCCAGGGACAGGCGATCACTGAAGCTTTCTTT	CSAQGQAITEAFF
TRBD1	many	TRBV9	TRBJ2-7	TGTGCCAGCAGCGCAGGACAGGGGCCTCTTTACGAGCAGTACTTC	CASSAGQGPLYEQYF
-	few	TRBV11-2	TRBJ2-1	TGTGCCAGCAGCTTAGAAGAAATCACTGAGCAGTTCTTC	CASSLEEITEQFF
-	few	TRBV27	TRBJ2-1	TGTGCCAGCAGTTCCCCACATTATTATGAGCAGTTCTTC	CASSSPHYYEQFF
TRBD2	-	TRBV12-5	TRBJ2-5	TGTGCTAGTGGACCCGGGACTAGCGGGGGGATGGAGACCCAGTACTTC	CASGPGTSGGMETQYF
-	-	TRBV20-1	TRBJ2-4	TGCAGTGCTCAGGGGACGGATAACATTCAGTACTTC	CSAQGTDNIQYF
TRBD1	-	TRBV5-5	TRBJ1-1	TGTGCCAGCAGCTTGGATGCCGGGACAGGGTTAGCTTTCTTT	CASSLDAGTGLAFF
TRBD1	few	TRBV20-1	TRBJ2-7	TGCAGTGCTAGAGATTGGGGGACAGGCCTTCCATTTAGCTCCTACGAGCAGTACTTC	CSARDWGTGLPFSSYEQYF
-	few	TRBV12-3/TRBV12-4	TRBJ1-1	TGTGCCAGCAGTTCAAACAACAGGAACACTGAAGCTTTCTTT	CASSSNNRNTEAFF
-	-	TRBV20-1	TRBJ2-3	TGCAGTGCTAGAGATGTGGGGGCGGGTAGGGGCACAGATACGCAGTATTTT	CSARDVGAGRGTDTQYF
TRBD1	-	TRBV6-1	TRBJ1-5	TGTGCCAGCAGTATCCTAGCGGGACAGCAGAATCAGCCCCAGCATTTT	CASSILAGQQNQPQHF
TRBD1	many	TRBV5-1	TRBJ2-3	TGCGCCAGCAGCTTGGAGGACAGGGACACAGATACGCAGTATTTT	CASSLEDRDTDTQYF
TRBD1	few	TRBV6-2/TRBV6-3	TRBJ2-7	TGTGCCAGCAAAATAGACAGGGGCGAGCAGTACTTC	CASKIDRGEQYF
TRBD2	-	TRBV9	TRBJ2-5	TGTGCCAGCAGCGTAGAACTAGCGGGCAACCAAGAGACCAAGTACTTC	CASSVELAGNQETKYF
-	-	TRBV5-1	TRBJ2-3	TGCGCCAGCAGCTTGGCTGGGCAAGGTCCTTTAGATACGCAGTATTTT	CASSLAGQGPLDTQYF
TRBD1	few	TRBV5-5	TRBJ1-2	TGTGCCAGCAGCTTGGCCGGGACAGACTCCTATGGCTACACCTTC	CASSLAGTDSYGYTF
-	-	TRBV15	TRBJ1-3	TGTGCCACCAGAATAGACAGAGCCTCTGGAAACACCATATATTTT	CATRIDRASGNTIYF
TRBD1	few	TRBV10-3	TRBJ2-7	TGTGCCATCAGTGAGTCGCGGACAGGGGACGAGCAGTACTTC	CAISESRTGDEQYF
TRBD2	-	TRBV4-1	TRBJ2-1	TGCGCCAGCAGCCCAAAACGACTAGCGGGTTACAATGAGCAGTTCTTC	CASSPKRLAGYNEQFF
TRBD1	many	TRBV4-2	TRBJ2-7	TGTGCCAGCAGCCAATCGGGACAGACCTACGAGCAGTACTTC	CASSQSGQTYEQYF
-	few	TRBV20-1	TRBJ1-1	TGCAGTGCTAGAACGGTCCCTGAAGCTTTCTTT	CSARTVPEAFF
TRBD2	-	TRBV6-2/TRBV6-3	TRBJ2-7	TGTGCCAGCAGTCCCGGGACTAGCGAAAGATACGAGCAGTACTTC	CASSPGTSERYEQYF
TRBD2	many	TRBV7-2	TRBJ2-2	TGTGCCAGCAGCCCAGGACTAGCGGGAGTCGGGGAGCTGTTTTTT	CASSPGLAGVGELFF
-	many	TRBV6-5	TRBJ2-5	TGTGCCAGCAGTTACGAGAGGGGACAAGAGACCCAGTACTTC	CASSYERGQETQYF